Following are 12 T cell receptor beta chains from one sample sequenced in a study of glioma-infiltrating T cells after dendritic cell vaccination. The time point here: after dendritic cell vaccination, including at tumor progression/relapse. Repertoires were generated with immunoSEQ multiplex PCR, while TCRdb's copy carries only in-frame clones and drops some. The sample contains tens of thousands of clones, 75% to 85% of which appear only once. The sample in question was blood, obtained after dendritic cell vaccination. The receptor source for this set is a human donor with glioblastoma.

The CDR3 reads CASGTGADTGELFF. CDR3 nucleotide sequence: TGTGCCAGTGGGACAGGGGCTGACACCGGGGAGCTGTTTTTT. This rearrangement joins TRBV19 to TRBJ2-2, with 10 bases fitting TRBD1. With 8 bases clipped from V and 3 bases from J, the junction kept 3 bases outside the gene matches. Germline V lookup: CDR1 LNHDA, CDR2 SQIVND (reference sequence). This CDR3 has 14 amino acids. The whole variable domain, filled in from reference TRBV19 and TRBJ2-2, reads DGGITQSPKYLFRKEGQNVTLSCEQNLNHDAMYWYRQDPGQGLRLIYYSQIVNDFQKGDIAEGYSVSREKKESFPLTVTSAQKNPTAFYLCASGTGADTGELFFGEGSRLTVL.

This chain connects TRBV6-1 to TRBJ1-1; D gene uncertain. The CDR3 runs to 14 residues. CDR1 is MNHNS, CDR2 SASEGT, per germline. The V end was cut by 8 bases, the J end by 0 bases, with 13 bases between. CDR3 DNA sequence: TGTGCCAGCGGAAGCAGGCCGATGAACACTGAAGCTTTCTTT. This translates into CASGSRPMNTEAFF.

The rearrangement links TRBV18 to TRBJ2-2; D is unresolved. Per the germline V gene, CDR1 is KGHSH and CDR2 is LQKENI. This CDR3 has 14 residues. Trimming cost V 9 bases and J 0 bases, with 11 bases left between them. CDR3 DNA sequence: TGTGCCAGTTCTACAGTCACGAACACCGGGGAGCTGTTTTTT. This sequence encodes CASSTVTNTGELFF.

The genes are TRBV28 and TRBJ1-1; 9 nucleotides agree with TRBD1. CDR3 size: 14 residues. CDR1 and CDR2 (germline): MDHEN, SYDVKM. Losses at the gene ends were 10 bases for V and 0 bases for J; bases not matched to a gene: 6. CDR3 residues: CATEGQGMNTEAFF. The CDR3 DNA is TGTGCCACCGAGGGACAGGGAATGAACACTGAAGCTTTCTTT.

The rearrangement links TRBV21-1 to TRBJ2-1; TRBD1, the D gene given by the table, was not confirmed from the DNA. TRBV21-1 is a known pseudogene. The CDR3 sequence is 15 residues long. The CDR3, as DNA: TGTGCCAGCAGCAAAGCCGGGACAGGGCGCAATGAGCAGTTCTTC. It is translated as CASSKAGTGRNEQFF.

Only a few counts were recorded for this clone. The V gene is TRBV6-6, the J gene TRBJ1-3, with 7 positions matching TRBD1. With V trimmed by 5 bases and J by 0 bases, 7 bases remained unmatched. Looked up from germline, CDR1 is MNHNY and CDR2 is SVGAGI (reference sequence). CDR3 length: 16 amino acids. DNA of the CDR3: TGTGCCAGCAGTACCGGGACAGCAAGCTCTGGAAACACCATATATTTT. Translation gives CASSTGTASSGNTIYF.

J is TRBJ1-4 and V is TRBV28; 12 bases match TRBD1. V was clipped by 4 bases and J by 9 bases; unmatched bases: 6. The CDR3 is 15 residues long. Germline CDR1 is MDHEN and CDR2 is SYDVKM. CDR3 amino acids: CASSSLGTGGKKLFF. DNA of the CDR3: TGTGCCAGCAGTTCCCTAGGGACAGGGGGCAAAAAACTGTTTTTT.

The J gene is TRBJ2-2, the V gene TRBV4-1; tentative D call: TRBD2 (5 bases). Trimming left V 0 bases short and J 6 bases short, with 11 bases between. Germline CDR1 is MGHRA and CDR2 is YSYEKL. The CDR3 spans 15 residues. The CDR3 reads CASSQDEGIAGELFF. The CDR3 DNA reads TGCGCCAGCAGCCAAGATGAGGGAATCGCCGGGGAGCTGTTTTTT.

This clone was counted once. This rearrangement joins TRBV6-1 to TRBJ2-7; 10 positions match TRBD1. The CDR3 sequence is 17 residues long. V trimming: 4 bases; J trimming: 7 bases; junction bases outside the gene matches: 16. Germline V CDR1 and CDR2: MNHNS, SASEGT. The CDR3 nucleotides are TGTGCCAGCAGTGTACGGACAGGGGGTGGGGGCTCTAAAGAGCAGTACTTC. Residues: CASSVRTGGGGSKEQYF.

The rearrangement uses TRBV18 and TRBJ2-5; 8 bases map to TRBD2. The germline CDR1 and CDR2 sequences are KGHSH and LQKENI. V shed 3 bases, J shed 2 bases, and the junction held 5 bases outside the gene matches. The CDR3 is made up of 15 amino acids. The CDR3 DNA is TGTGCCAGCTCACCCCTTGCGGGGGGTCAAGAGACCCAGTACTTC. This translates into CASSPLAGGQETQYF.

This clone was detected only once. V gene TRBV9 combines with J gene TRBJ2-3; the match to TRBD1 covers 7 bases. The CDR3 loop spans 16 amino acids. Germline CDR1 SGDLS, CDR2 YYNGEE. The J segment lost 2 bases and the V segment lost 1 base, leaving 7 bases of the junction unmatched. The CDR3 nucleotides read TGTGCCAGCAGCGTAACCTCAGGGGGATACACAGATACGCAGTATTTT. This encodes CASSVTSGGYTDTQYF.

V usage is TRBV7-8 and J usage is TRBJ2-5; TRBD1 agrees at 7 bases. After removal of 5 bases from V and 0 bases from J, the junction contained 3 bases not matched to a gene. The CDR3 sequence is 14 residues long. Germline CDR1 and CDR2: SGHVS and FQNEAQ. The chain's CDR3 is CASSPGTDQETQYF. CDR3 coding DNA: TGTGCCAGCAGCCCCGGGACAGACCAAGAGACCCAGTACTTC.